This TCR beta chain was obtained from a study of sequential checkpoint blockade in melanoma. Study information: First-line arms were nivolumab then ipilimumab, or the reverse, randomized 1:1. Both treatment sequences were followed by maintenance nivolumab.

Treatment described: randomized to nivolumab then ipilimumab (arm A) or the reverse (arm B). None of the patients previously received DNA-damaging chemotherapy. From thawed PBMCs, live CD3+CD8+ cells negative for CD19 and CD56 were sorted. Trimming took 3 bases from V and 5 from J; bases not matched to a gene: 2. The CDR3 contains 13 residues. Germline CDR1 is SGDLS and CDR2 is YYNGEE. Here immunoSEQ multiplex PCR was the method, and the copy in TCRdb shows in-frame clones only, minus some. The repertoire holds around 4,900 clones, with about two thirds as singletons. The TCR comes from a human donor with melanoma. The chain couples TRBV9 to TRBJ2-7; TRBD1 aligns across 10 bases. The sample in question was CD8+ T cells sorted from blood (inferred from file names), obtained from a patient given nivolumab and ipilimumab in sequence. The CDR3 reads CASSEGTGDEQYF. In DNA, the CDR3 is TGTGCCAGCAGCGAGGGGACAGGGGACGAGCAGTACTTC.